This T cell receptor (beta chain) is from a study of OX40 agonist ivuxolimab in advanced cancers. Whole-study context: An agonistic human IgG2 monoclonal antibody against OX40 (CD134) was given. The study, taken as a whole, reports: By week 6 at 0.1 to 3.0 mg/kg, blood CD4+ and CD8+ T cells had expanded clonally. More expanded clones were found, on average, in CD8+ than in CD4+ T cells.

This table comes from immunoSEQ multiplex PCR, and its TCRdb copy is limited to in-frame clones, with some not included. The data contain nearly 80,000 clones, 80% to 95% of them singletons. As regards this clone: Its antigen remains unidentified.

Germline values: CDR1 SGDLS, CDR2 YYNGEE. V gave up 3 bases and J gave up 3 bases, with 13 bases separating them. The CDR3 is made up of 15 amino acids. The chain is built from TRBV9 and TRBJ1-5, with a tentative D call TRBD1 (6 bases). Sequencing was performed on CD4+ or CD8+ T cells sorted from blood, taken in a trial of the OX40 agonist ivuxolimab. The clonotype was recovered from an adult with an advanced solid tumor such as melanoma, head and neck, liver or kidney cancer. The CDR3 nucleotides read TGTGCCAGCAGCGCCGGCGGGGGCGACAATCAGCCCCAGCATTTT. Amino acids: CASSAGGGDNQPQHF. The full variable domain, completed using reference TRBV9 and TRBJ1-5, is DSGVTQTPKHLITATGQRVTLRCSPRSGDLSVYWYQQSLDQGLQFLIQYYNGEERAKGNILERFSAQQFPDLHSELNLSSLELGDSALYFCASSAGGGDNQPQHFGDGTRLSIL.